This TCR beta chain was sequenced during a study of shared clonotypes between healthy human individuals. Study-level background: Researchers assigned three CD4 naive, three CD4 memory, two CD8 naive and one CD8 memory plate to each donor.

The protocol was immunoSEQ multiplex PCR, while the TCRdb copy is restricted to in-frame clones and leaves out a portion. Of about 110,000 clones detected, approximately 70% appear once; the ten largest clones hold approximately 23%. The CDR3 spans 16 residues. Germline CDR1 GTSNPN, CDR2 SVGIG (reference sequence). Trimming took 2 bases from V and 10 from J; bases not matched to a gene: 14. The V and J genes are TRBV30 and TRBJ1-6, with 7 bases fitting TRBD1. The clonotype was recovered from a woman aged 25 to 45 in good health. The sequenced material came from memory CD8+ T cells sorted from blood. Noted subset: CD45RO+ cells pooled with CCR7-negative TemRA cells. CDR3 amino acids: CAWSTYGTELKSPLHF. In nucleotides, the CDR3 is TGTGCCTGGAGTACATATGGGACAGAATTGAAGTCACCCCTCCACTTT.